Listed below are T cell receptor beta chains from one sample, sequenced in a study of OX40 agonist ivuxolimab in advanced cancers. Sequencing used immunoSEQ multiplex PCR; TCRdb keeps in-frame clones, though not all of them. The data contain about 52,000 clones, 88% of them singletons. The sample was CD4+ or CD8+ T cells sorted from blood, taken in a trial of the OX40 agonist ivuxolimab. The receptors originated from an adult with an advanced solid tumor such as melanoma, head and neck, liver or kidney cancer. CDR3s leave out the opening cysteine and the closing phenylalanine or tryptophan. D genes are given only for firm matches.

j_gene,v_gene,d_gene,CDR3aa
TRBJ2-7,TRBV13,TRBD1,ASSLRTGPGEQY
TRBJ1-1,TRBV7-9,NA,ASSLTDGFNTEAF
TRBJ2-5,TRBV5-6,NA,ASSAPPETQY
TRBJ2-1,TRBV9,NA,ASSVDRVDEQF
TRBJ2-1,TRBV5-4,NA,ASSFGDNEQF
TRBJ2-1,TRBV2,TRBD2,ASRAGTSGGNEQF
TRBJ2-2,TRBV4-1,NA,ASSPQHRFDGELF
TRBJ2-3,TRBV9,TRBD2,ASSYSGGVTDTQY
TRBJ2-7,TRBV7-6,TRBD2,ASSSGTSGSTYEQY
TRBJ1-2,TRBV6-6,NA,ASWPTGPGYGYT
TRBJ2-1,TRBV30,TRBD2,AWAGGPYNEQF
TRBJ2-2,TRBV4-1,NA,ASSQADYNTGELF
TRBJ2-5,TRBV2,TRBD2,ATGLAGGRQETQY
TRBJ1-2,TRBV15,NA,ATSRDPGDYGYT
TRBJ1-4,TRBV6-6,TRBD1,ASSPGTGPEKLF
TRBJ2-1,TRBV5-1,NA,ASGDPSNEQF
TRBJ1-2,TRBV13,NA,ASSPSGTDYGYT
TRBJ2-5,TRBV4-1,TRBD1,ASSQGWGTAEPQY
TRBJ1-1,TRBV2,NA,ASFWSLETEAF
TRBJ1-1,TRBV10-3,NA,AISPKGTADTEAF
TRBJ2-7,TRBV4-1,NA,ASSQVPDSEQY
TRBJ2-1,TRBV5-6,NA,ASSLVSFLGHNEQF
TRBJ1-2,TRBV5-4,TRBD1,ASSSSGTGLANYGYT
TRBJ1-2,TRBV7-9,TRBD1,ASSFPRQGAVGGYT
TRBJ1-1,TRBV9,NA,ASSVGAEGGAF
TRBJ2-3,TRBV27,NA,ASSLWQTPTPDTQY
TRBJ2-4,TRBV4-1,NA,ASSQEGGAKNIQY
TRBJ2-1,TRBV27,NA,ASSWGKLSNEQF
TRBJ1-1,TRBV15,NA,ATSMNTEAF
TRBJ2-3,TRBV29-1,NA,SVEGLLKTDTQY
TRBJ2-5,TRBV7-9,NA,ASSPPIFVETQY
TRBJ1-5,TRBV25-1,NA,ASSEGQQGNQPQH
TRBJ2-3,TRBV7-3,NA,ASSLGGGPTDTQY
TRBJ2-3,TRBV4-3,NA,ASSQDRHYRDTQY
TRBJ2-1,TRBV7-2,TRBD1,ASSLSGTGSSYNEQF
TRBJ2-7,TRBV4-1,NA,ASSQEADGSGYEQY
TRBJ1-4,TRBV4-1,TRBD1,ASSQDRAGGREKLF
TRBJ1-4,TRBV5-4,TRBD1,ASSLEGQRDEKLF
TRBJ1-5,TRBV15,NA,ATSRDLGVRNQPQH
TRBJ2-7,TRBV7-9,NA,ASSPRLSYEQY
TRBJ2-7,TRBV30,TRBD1,AWGQGLGYEQY
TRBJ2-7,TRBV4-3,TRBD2,ASSPGTSGYEQY
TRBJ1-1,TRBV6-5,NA,ASSYTGGDTEAF
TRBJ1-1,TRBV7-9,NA,ASSLRGGEDTEAF
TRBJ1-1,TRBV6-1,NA,ASSQTETEAF
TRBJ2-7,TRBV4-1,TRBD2,ASSQTPGGLEQY
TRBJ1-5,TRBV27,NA,ASSLSLGNAQH
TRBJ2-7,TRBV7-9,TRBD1,ASSSRQGINEQY
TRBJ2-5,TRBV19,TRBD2,ASSAGGSYETQY
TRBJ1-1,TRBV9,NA,ASSVGPGGNTEAF
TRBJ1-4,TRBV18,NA,ASSPSGRTNEKLF
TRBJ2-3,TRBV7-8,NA,ASSLAPAGTDTQY
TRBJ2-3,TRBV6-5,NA,ASSPGGDTQY
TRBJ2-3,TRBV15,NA,ATSRVVQGSDTQY
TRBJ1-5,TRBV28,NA,ASDRIYQPQH
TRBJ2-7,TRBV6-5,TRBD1,ASSRPGQLYEQY
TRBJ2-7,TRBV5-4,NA,ASSLGAGGYEQY
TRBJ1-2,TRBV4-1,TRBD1,ASSQGPWTGYGYT
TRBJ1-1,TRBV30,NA,AWRSGLNTEAF